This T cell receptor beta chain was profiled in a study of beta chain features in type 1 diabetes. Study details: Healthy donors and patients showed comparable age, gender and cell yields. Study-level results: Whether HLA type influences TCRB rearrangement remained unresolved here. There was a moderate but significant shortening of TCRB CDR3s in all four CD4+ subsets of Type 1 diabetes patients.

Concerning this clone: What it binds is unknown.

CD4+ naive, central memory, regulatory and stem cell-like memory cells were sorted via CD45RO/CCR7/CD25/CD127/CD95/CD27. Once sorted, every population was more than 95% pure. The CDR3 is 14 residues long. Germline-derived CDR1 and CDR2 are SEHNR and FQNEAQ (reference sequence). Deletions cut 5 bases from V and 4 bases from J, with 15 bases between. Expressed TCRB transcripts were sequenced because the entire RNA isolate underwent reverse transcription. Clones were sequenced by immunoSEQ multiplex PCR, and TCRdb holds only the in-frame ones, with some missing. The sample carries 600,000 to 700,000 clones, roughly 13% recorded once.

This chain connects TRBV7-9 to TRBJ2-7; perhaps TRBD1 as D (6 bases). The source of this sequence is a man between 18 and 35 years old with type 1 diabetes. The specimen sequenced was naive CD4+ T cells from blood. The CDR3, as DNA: TGTGCCAGCAGCCCCGGGGACACTAGTTACGAGCAGTACTTC. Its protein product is CASSPGDTSYEQYF.